This entry describes one T cell receptor (beta chain). Its antigen is not known. Researchers grouped second doses given at about 4 or about 12 weeks into one pool. V shed 0 bases and J shed 1 base, with 0 bases lying between them. The germline V gene encodes CDR1 KGHSH and CDR2 LQKENI. The CDR3 sequence is 12 residues long. The sample belongs to a study of T cell responses to AZD1222 COVID-19 vaccine. Sequencing was performed with immunoSEQ multiplex PCR; in TCRdb, only in-frame clones are kept and a portion is missing. This sample carries 150,000 to 200,000 clones, around 88% of them seen once, and the ten largest clones take roughly 0.98%. The study's findings and limits: Two AZD1222 administrations were followed by greater Spike-specific TCR breadth and depth. Clonal diversity was possibly underestimated, and the donors were mostly white British, with more females.

Sequencing was performed on peripheral blood, taken 28 days after the second AZD1222 dose. The gene calls are TRBV18 and TRBJ1-2; D gene unclear. This TCR was recovered from an adult who received the AZD1222 COVID-19 vaccine. The CDR3, as DNA: TGTGCCAGCTCACCACCTAACTATGGCTACACCTTC. Encoded protein: CASSPPNYGYTF.